Detailed here is one T cell receptor (beta chain). This sample was taken from a study of technical replicates of blood from a handful of donors. This CDR3 spans 18 amino acids. The germline gives CDR1 SEHNR, CDR2 FQNEAQ (reference sequence). J lost 1 base, V lost 1 base, and 7 bases had no gene match. Sequenced by immunoSEQ multiplex PCR; TCRdb stores in-frame clones only, minus some. The sample lists around 80,000 clones, 95% to 98% seen once, with approximately 0.14% in the top ten. The sequence came from a human donor in good health. Sequenced: T cells isolated from PBMCs. The chain combines TRBV7-9 with TRBJ1-2, with 12 bases aligning to TRBD1. This chain's CDR3 is CASSLDGGQGANNYGYTF. CDR3 DNA sequence: TGTGCCAGCAGCTTAGATGGGGGACAGGGGGCCAATAACTATGGCTACACCTTC.